This TCR beta chain came from a study of blood T cell repertoires in COVID-19. About the research overall: Italy, Spain and the United States were the sources of the convalescent and acute COVID-19 samples. The analysed material was cDNA or gDNA that came from T cells, B-cell-depleted T cells, or PBMCs.

During active infection, Seattle patients enrolled and were then monitored through disease. Here immunoSEQ multiplex PCR was the method, and the copy in TCRdb shows in-frame clones only, minus some. This sample has 310,000 or so clones, with 80% to 95% found just once. This receptor was obtained from a woman aged 25 to 39 with COVID-19, enrolled during active disease. Material for sequencing was peripheral blood.

The CDR3 reads CASSSVSFNYGYTF. The CDR3 nucleotides read TGTGCCAGCAGCTCCGTCTCCTTTAACTATGGCTACACCTTC. The rearrangement links TRBV13 to TRBJ1-2; D call uncertain. V was pared by 4 bases and J by 1 base, with 10 bases between. CDR3 length: 14 residues. Germline CDR1 reads PRHDT; CDR2 reads FYEKMQ (reference sequence).